Each of the 4 T cell receptor beta chains below was sequenced from the same sample in a study of blood T cells in healthy people across ages (dated by TCRdb to the mid-2010s). Libraries came from 5' RACE. The sequencing machine was an Illumina HiSeq 2500. A second PCR of roughly 6 to 11 cycles was run with a J-beta primer mix and a sample-barcoded 5' primer. Starting from the raw public reads, TCRdb applied fastp trimming at Q25, assembled clones with MiXCR and retained in-frame beta chains. Each CDR3 protein appears once, grouped with its most common genes and DNA. For this sample the table gives hundreds of thousands of distinct CDR3 sequences, of which approximately 30% were detected only once. The ten largest make up roughly 14% of the sample. The sequenced sample consisted of blood. Receptors were obtained from a woman of 80 years or more in good health.

Remarks on this clonotype: The junction shows a germline mismatch at one end, possibly a read error. The chain is built from TRBV20-1 and TRBJ1-5, with D possibly TRBD1 on 6 matching bases. The germline V gene encodes CDR1 DFQATT and CDR2 SNEGSKA (reference sequence). The CDR3 spans 11 residues. CDR3 amino acids: CSARVGQLQHF. Here the CDR3 DNA reads TGCAGTGCTAGAGTTGGACAGCTCCAGCATTTT.

Comment on this clonotype: A read error is possible here, since a much larger clone lies one base away. The CDR3 here is CASSSTSGHTF. CDR3 in DNA: TGTGCCAGCAGCTCCACATCGGGCCACACCTTC. The chain combines TRBV12-3 or TRBV12-4 with TRBJ1-2; D not certain. This CDR3 contains 11 residues. Trimming cost V 6 bases and J 12 bases, with 14 bases left between them.

This clonotype was detected ten times or more. This chain joins TRBV7-9 and TRBJ1-1; no definite D call. The CDR3 is made up of 12 amino acids. V lost 8 bases and J lost 6, with 13 bases in between. The germline V gene encodes CDR1 SEHNR and CDR2 FQNEAQ (reference sequence). The CDR3 DNA reads TGTGCCAGCGGTAGGACCAGCGCTGAAGCTTTCTTT. Amino acid sequence: CASGRTSAEAFF. The variable domain in full, completed from reference TRBV7-9 and TRBJ1-1, reads DTGVSQNPRHKITKRGQNVTFRCDPISEHNRLYWYRQTLGQGPEFLTYFQNEAQLEKSRLLSDRFSAERPKGSFSTLEIQRTEQGDSAMYLCASGRTSAEAFFGQGTRLTVV.

The chain recombines TRBV6-2 or TRBV6-3 with TRBJ1-1; D perhaps matches TRBD1 (5 bases). Between the trimmed V and J ends, which lost 0 bases and 2 bases, there was a span of 10 bases. There are 15 residues in the CDR3. Germline CDR1 is MNHEY and CDR2 is SVGEGT. CDR3 loop: CASSYSRDPNTEAFF. CDR3 nucleotides: TGTGCCAGCAGTTACTCCCGGGACCCTAACACTGAAGCTTTCTTT.